The next 11 T cell receptor beta chains were all read from a single sample in a study of cytomegalovirus exposure and HLA in healthy donors. PCR used 60 Vbeta primers and 13 Jbeta primers. The method was immunoSEQ multiplex PCR; TCRdb's version includes in-frame clones alone and lacks a portion of them. The sample lists 95,000 to 150,000 clones, 65% to 90% occurring once. Sequenced sample: PBMCs. These receptor sequences come from a man between 25 and 39 years old in good health and CMV-seronegative.

V gene TRBV2 combines with J gene TRBJ1-4; no firm D call. V shed 7 bases and J shed 1 base, with 19 bases lying between them. CDR1 is SNHLY, CDR2 FYNNEI, per germline. This CDR3 has 17 amino acids. The CDR3 is CASIRLPGEETNEKLFF. Here the CDR3 DNA reads TGTGCCAGCATTAGACTCCCGGGAGAGGAAACTAATGAAAAACTGTTTTTT.

The rearrangement uses TRBV28 and TRBJ2-5; D perhaps matches TRBD2 (6 bases). With 2 bases removed from V and 5 bases from J, the gap between germline ends came to 9 bases. The CDR3 spans 13 residues. CDR1 is MDHEN and CDR2 is SYDVKM in the germline V gene. The CDR3 region has the DNA TGTGCCAGCAGTTTAACGGCGGGGGAGACCCAGTACTTC. This codes for CASSLTAGETQYF.

The chain couples TRBV2 to TRBJ2-6; 9 bases map to TRBD1. Germline lookup yields CDR1 SNHLY and CDR2 FYNNEI. The V gene end was trimmed by 4 bases and the J gene end by 0 bases; junction bases not matched to a gene: 4. This CDR3 is 17 amino acids long. Written as DNA, the CDR3 is TGTGCCAGCAGTGGGGGACAGGGCGACTCTGGGGCCAACGTCCTGACTTTC. It specifies CASSGGQGDSGANVLTF. The whole variable domain, filled in from reference TRBV2 and TRBJ2-6, reads EPEVTQTPSHQVTQMGQEVILRCVPISNHLYFYWYRQILGQKVEFLVSFYNNEISEKSEIFDDQFSVERPDGSNFTLKIRSTKLEDSAMYFCASSGGQGDSGANVLTFGAGSRLTVL.

As regards this clone: The sample carries other DNA sequences with the same CDR3. This chain connects TRBV11-2 to TRBJ2-5; weak D call: TRBD2 (5 bases). The CDR3 covers 16 residues. Germline V lookup: CDR1 SGHAT, CDR2 FQNNGV. Trimming left V 1 base short and J 5 bases short, with 17 bases between. CDR3 sequence reads: CASSLGVERWQETQYF. CDR3 sequence (DNA): TGTGCCAGCAGCTTAGGAGTCGAGCGGTGGCAGGAGACCCAGTACTTC. The full variable domain, rest sourced from reference TRBV11-2 and TRBJ2-5, is EAGVAQSPRYKIIEKRQSVAFWCNPISGHATLYWYQQILGQGPKLLIQFQNNGVVDDSQLPKDRFSAERLKGVDSTLKIQPAKLEDSAVYLCASSLGVERWQETQYFGPGTRLLVL.

This clone showed up just once. CDR3 sequence: CASSDPPRGNTEAFF. CDR3 in DNA: TGTGCCAGCAGTGACCCCCCCAGGGGGAACACTGAAGCTTTCTTT. The chain recombines TRBV2 with TRBJ1-1; maybe TRBD1 (6 bases). Germline assignment: CDR1 SNHLY and CDR2 FYNNEI. This CDR3 spans 15 amino acids. The V and J ends lost 3 bases and 1 base respectively, with 12 bases between them. The full variable domain, in which reference TRBV2 and TRBJ1-1 provide the parts outside the CDR3, is EPEVTQTPSHQVTQMGQEVILRCVPISNHLYFYWYRQILGQKVEFLVSFYNNEISEKSEIFDDQFSVERPDGSNFTLKIRSTKLEDSAMYFCASSDPPRGNTEAFFGQGTRLTVV.

This clone was seen more than once but under ten times. V and J are TRBV19 and TRBJ1-2; TRBD1 is a possible D gene (6 bases). Germline CDR1 reads LNHDA; CDR2 reads SQIVND (reference sequence). The length of the CDR3 is 13 residues. V lost 2 bases to trimming and J lost 5 bases, with 9 bases between them. In DNA, the CDR3 is TGTGCCAGTAGTATATTAACAGGGTATGGCTACACCTTC. Its translation: CASSILTGYGYTF.

The V call is TRBV5-6, the J call TRBJ2-7, with 7 bases identical to TRBD1. Germline assignment: CDR1 SGHDT and CDR2 YYEEEE. V lost 6 bases and J lost 4; bases outside the gene matches: 7. There are 13 residues in the CDR3. CDR3: CASNPGTAYEQYF. The CDR3 DNA follows: TGTGCCAGCAACCCTGGGACAGCATACGAGCAGTACTTC.

This chain connects TRBV28 to TRBJ1-5; the match to TRBD1 covers 8 bases. The CDR3 spans 15 residues. Unmatched junction bases numbered 14, after V lost 10 bases and J lost 6 bases. Germline V CDR1 and CDR2: MDHEN, SYDVKM. CDR3 sequence: CATRTMDRDSQPQHF. In DNA form, the CDR3 reads TGTGCCACCAGAACGATGGACAGGGACAGTCAGCCCCAGCATTTT. Full variable domain (rest looked up from reference TRBV28 and TRBJ1-5): DVKVTQSSRYLVKRTGEKVFLECVQDMDHENMFWYRQDPGLGLRLIYFSYDVKMKEKGDIPEGYSVSREKKERFSLILESASTNQTSMYLCATRTMDRDSQPQHFGDGTRLSIL.

This chain uses TRBV5-1 with TRBJ2-2; weak D call: TRBD2 (5 bases). In germline, CDR1 is SGHRS, CDR2 YFSETQ. The CDR3 spans 14 residues. Trimming removed 1 base from V and 8 bases from J, with 12 bases in between. This CDR3 is CASSLNTGSGELFF. The CDR3 DNA sequence: TGCGCCAGCAGCTTGAATACGGGGTCGGGGGAGCTGTTTTTT.

A remark on this clone: Sequence at one end of the junction differs from germline and may be a read error. V gene TRBV7-9 combines with J gene TRBJ2-2, with D tentatively TRBD1 (7 bases). This CDR3 is built from 17 residues. Germline CDR1 SEHNR, CDR2 FQNEAQ (reference sequence). The CDR3 DNA follows: TGTTCCAGCAGCCCCAGGGGGGCAGATACGAACACCGGGGAGCTGTTTTTT. It is translated as CSSSPRGADTNTGELFF.

V usage is TRBV18 and J usage is TRBJ1-3; TRBD1 might be the D (6 bases). The germline V and J ends were trimmed by 3 bases and 3 bases, with 15 bases remaining between them. Germline CDR1 is KGHSH and CDR2 is LQKENI. This CDR3 comprises 16 residues. The CDR3 sequence is CASSPVGGSNGNTIYF. In DNA form, the CDR3 reads TGTGCCAGCTCACCGGTTGGGGGCAGTAATGGAAACACCATATATTTT.